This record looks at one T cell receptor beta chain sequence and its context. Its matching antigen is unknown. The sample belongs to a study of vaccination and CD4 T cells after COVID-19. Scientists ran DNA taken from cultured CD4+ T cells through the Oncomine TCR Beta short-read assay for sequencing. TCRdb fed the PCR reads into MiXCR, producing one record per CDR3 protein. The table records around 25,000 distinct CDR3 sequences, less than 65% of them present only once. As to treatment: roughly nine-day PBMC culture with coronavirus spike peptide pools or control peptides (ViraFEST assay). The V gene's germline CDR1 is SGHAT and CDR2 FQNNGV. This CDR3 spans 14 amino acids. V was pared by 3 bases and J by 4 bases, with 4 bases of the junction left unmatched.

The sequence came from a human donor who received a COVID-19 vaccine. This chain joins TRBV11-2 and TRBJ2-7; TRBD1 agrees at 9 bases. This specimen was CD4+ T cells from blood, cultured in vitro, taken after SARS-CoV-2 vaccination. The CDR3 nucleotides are TGTGCCAGCAGCTTCGGACAGGGGAGGTACGAGCAGTACTTC. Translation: CASSFGQGRYEQYF.